The entry below gives a single T cell receptor (beta chain) sequence along with its context. The germline CDR1 and CDR2 sequences are LGHNT and FRNRAP. Trimming took 3 bases from V and 5 from J; bases not matched to a gene: 4. The CDR3 extends over 14 amino acids. Produced via immunoSEQ multiplex PCR; TCRdb's table is partial and in-frame only. The sample holds 400,000 or so clones; 80% to 90% are singletons and the top ten take under 3.5%. Documented treatment: approximately 18 received Ad26.COV2.S at low or high dose, single or two shots; a few received placebo; per-sample allocation not given. Collection of samples fell on day 63 after the first vaccine or placebo injection. The sample originates from a study of Ad26.COV2.S vaccination and SARS-CoV-2 variants.

The clonotype was recovered from a person between 18 and 65 years old who received the Ad26.COV2.S COVID-19 vaccine or a placebo. The chain links TRBV12-5 to TRBJ2-5, with 9 nucleotides matching TRBD2. The source material was peripheral blood, sampled in a trial of Ad26.COV2.S vaccine versus placebo. CDR3: CASGFGGGEETQYF. As DNA, the CDR3 is TGTGCTAGTGGTTTTGGCGGGGGGGAGGAGACCCAGTACTTC.